The clone carrying this TCR beta chain was observed a few times. The CDR3 spans 15 residues. J was trimmed by 8 bases and V by 4 bases; bases with no gene match: 5. Germline CDR1 reads SGHAT; CDR2 reads FQNNGV. Profiling relied on immunoSEQ multiplex PCR, and the TCRdb table lists in-frame clones only, not all of them. The repertoire holds around 700,000 clones, approximately 90% seen once, with approximately 0.25% in the top ten. The data derive from a study of blood T cell repertoires in COVID-19. On the study more broadly: From T cells, B-cell-depleted T cells, or PBMCs came the material, which was cDNA or gDNA.

V and J are TRBV11-2 and TRBJ1-6, with 10 bases that match TRBD1. This TCR derives from a woman between 18 and 29 years old with acute or convalescent COVID-19. Sequenced material: peripheral blood. The CDR3 loop is CASSSQGTGDSPLHF. The CDR3 DNA reads as TGTGCCAGCAGCTCCCAGGGGACAGGGGATTCACCCCTCCACTTT.